Here is one T cell receptor beta chain with its context. The data derive from a study of regulatory T cells in long-lasting Graves disease. At the level of the study: Graves' patients who were just diagnosed had used antithyroid drugs for under 3 months.

Researchers made TCR beta libraries by using iRepertoire HTBI primers and running Arm-PCR on CDR3 regions. A single record per CDR3 protein comes from TCRdb applying MiXCR to the multiplex PCR reads. The table has 500,000 or so distinct CDR3 sequences, about 16% seen once. Documented time point: newly diagnosed GD, antithyroid drugs for less than 3 months. PBMCs provided the RNA from which the TCR library was made. These data also featured in a second study, about T cells in Graves' hyperthyroidism and ophthalmopathy. As that study records: TCR CDR3 regions were first amplified by RT-PCR with HTBI primers. In blood, most of the thyroid clonotypes expanded above 0.001 were also present.

This receptor was identified in a woman aged 40-60 years with Graves disease. The source was peripheral blood mononuclear cells (PBMCs), collected at new diagnosis, from a patient treated with antithyroid drugs.

Here the CDR3 reads CASSLRLSEAFF. The CDR3 DNA is TGTGCCAGCAGCCTACGACTGAGTGAAGCTTTCTTT. The chain links TRBV12-3 or TRBV12-4 to TRBJ1-1; no firm D call. The length of the CDR3 is 12 residues. Deletions cut 6 bases from V and 7 bases from J, with 12 bases between.